Presented here are 2 T cell receptor beta chains from one specimen sequenced in a study of technical replicates of blood from a handful of donors. The data were produced by immunoSEQ multiplex PCR, yet TCRdb's version contains in-frame clones alone and is incomplete. This sample yields under 80,000 clones, of which over 85% are seen a single time; more than 4.5% belongs to the top ten. Sequences were obtained from PBMCs. The receptors come from a human donor in good health. Some clones in this sample may be carry-over from other donors' samples.

This sequence joins TRBV2 and TRBJ2-7, with D possibly being TRBD2 (5 bases). CDR3 size: 15 residues. The V gene's germline CDR1 is SNHLY and CDR2 FYNNEI. V was pared by 4 bases and J by 7 bases, with 20 bases between. CDR3 sequence: CASSVRRTSDEEQYF. The CDR3 nucleotides are TGTGCCAGCAGTGTCAGACGGACTTCCGACGAGGAGCAGTACTTC. The full variable domain, with the rest looked up from reference TRBV2 and TRBJ2-7, is EPEVTQTPSHQVTQMGQEVILRCVPISNHLYFYWYRQILGQKVEFLVSFYNNEISEKSEIFDDQFSVERPDGSNFTLKIRSTKLEDSAMYFCASSVRRTSDEEQYFGPGTRLTVT.

The chain employs TRBV4-2 and TRBJ1-1, with unresolved D. V was trimmed by 0 bases and J by 2 bases, leaving 7 bases between them. Germline V CDR1 and CDR2: LGHNA, YNFKEQ. The CDR3 length is 14 residues. CDR3 residues: CASSQEESNTEAFF. As DNA, the CDR3 is TGTGCCAGCAGCCAAGAGGAGTCCAACACTGAAGCTTTCTTT.